The 30 T cell receptor beta chains listed next were all sequenced from one sample in a study of shared clonotypes between healthy human individuals. Profiling relied on immunoSEQ multiplex PCR, and the TCRdb table lists in-frame clones only, not all of them. The sample lists some 1,400,000 clones, around 95% seen once, with approximately 1% in the top ten. Sequencing was done on a sample of naive CD4+ T cells sorted from blood. This sample's subset: CD45RA+ positively selected. Every receptor here comes from a young man in good health.

V is TRBV19 and J is TRBJ2-2; D is possibly TRBD2 (5 bases). Germline V lookup: CDR1 LNHDA, CDR2 SQIVND (reference sequence). The V end was cut by 8 bases, the J end by 2 bases, with 9 bases between. There are 13 residues in the CDR3. DNA of the CDR3: TGTGCCAGTCGGGAACTTAACACCGGGGAGCTGTTTTTT. Amino acids: CASRELNTGELFF.

The gene calls are TRBV6-6 and TRBJ2-1; D is perhaps TRBD1 (6 bases). Germline CDR1 MNHNY, CDR2 SVGAGI (reference sequence). Trimming removed 5 bases at V and 4 bases at J, with 18 bases between. The CDR3 extends over 16 amino acids. CDR3 in amino acids: CASSTTPGEGYNEQFF. The CDR3 DNA reads TGTGCCAGCAGTACCACACCAGGGGAAGGGTACAATGAGCAGTTCTTC.

The chain links TRBV5-4 to TRBJ1-2; D uncertain. This CDR3 has 13 residues. Germline CDR1 is SGHNT and CDR2 is YYREEE (reference sequence). V lost 0 bases to trimming and J lost 4 bases, with 7 bases between them. This CDR3 is CASSLDSGYGYTF. CDR3 DNA: TGTGCCAGCAGCTTGGACAGTGGCTATGGCTACACCTTC.

Comment on this clone: Other DNA sequences of this sample code for an identical CDR3. The chain has TRBV7-9 and TRBJ1-3; D ambiguous. V was clipped by 5 bases and J by 4 bases, with 12 bases between them. CDR1 and CDR2 from the germline V gene are SEHNR and FQNEAQ (reference sequence). The CDR3 consists of 14 residues. The DNA for the CDR3 is TGTGCCAGCAGCCTCGTGGCTCCGGGAAACACCATATATTTT. Its protein is CASSLVAPGNTIYF.

This sequence joins TRBV29-1 and TRBJ2-3; TRBD1 agrees at 7 bases. Germline assignment: CDR1 SQVTM and CDR2 ANQGSEA. J was trimmed by 2 bases and V by 7 bases; bases with no gene match: 6. The CDR3 extends over 13 amino acids. CDR3 sequence reads: CSGRGIYTDTQYF. The CDR3 DNA reads TGCAGCGGCAGGGGGATATACACAGATACGCAGTATTTT.

The rearrangement joins TRBV19 to TRBJ2-2, with D possibly matching TRBD2 (5 bases). V was trimmed by 5 bases and J by 3 bases, leaving 13 bases between them. The CDR3 contains 15 residues. CDR1 is LNHDA, CDR2 SQIVND, per germline (reference sequence). The CDR3 protein is CASSLGRGHTGELFF. DNA for the CDR3: TGTGCCAGTAGTTTAGGGAGAGGACACACCGGGGAGCTGTTTTTT.

J is TRBJ1-1 and V is TRBV10-1, with no clear D. The CDR3 has 13 amino acids. Germline lookup yields CDR1 WNHNN and CDR2 SYGVQD (reference sequence). V dropped 6 bases and J dropped 2 bases, with 10 bases sitting between them. This CDR3 reads CASRAQVNTEAFF. The CDR3 bases are TGCGCCAGCAGAGCCCAGGTTAACACTGAAGCTTTCTTT.

The chain combines TRBV5-1 with TRBJ2-3; a weak D match, TRBD1 (6 bases). The V gene lost 0 bases and the J gene lost 1 base, with 18 bases spanning the gap. The length of the CDR3 is 18 residues. CDR1 is SGHRS, CDR2 YFSETQ, per germline. Written as DNA, the CDR3 is TGCGCCAGCAGCTTGGAAATATCCAGGGGAAAGGGCACAGATACGCAGTATTTT. Encoded protein: CASSLEISRGKGTDTQYF.

V is TRBV19 and J is TRBJ1-4; D gene ambiguous. The CDR3 is 13 residues long. Per the germline V gene, CDR1 is LNHDA and CDR2 is SQIVND (reference sequence). V lost 10 bases, J lost 8 bases, and 17 bases lay in between. The CDR3 nucleotides are TGTGCCACCAGCTCTGGAGGGCACGAAAAACTGTTTTTT. This encodes CATSSGGHEKLFF.

The chain has TRBV28 and TRBJ2-7, with D perhaps matching TRBD1 (6 bases). The CDR3 runs 15 residues. CDR1 MDHEN and CDR2 SYDVKM come from the germline V gene. V lost 5 bases and J lost 3, with 17 bases in between. The DNA of the CDR3 is TGTGCCAGCAGTCAGCCACAGGGAATAGGCTACGAGCAGTACTTC. Translating gives CASSQPQGIGYEQYF.

The CDR3, as DNA: TGTGCCAGCAGCCAGGGTGGCACCGGGGAGCTGTTTTTT. Translating gives CASSQGGTGELFF. This chain uses TRBV7-3 with TRBJ2-2; maybe TRBD1 (5 bases). The CDR3 contains 13 residues. The ends were cut back, 5 bases at V and 4 bases at J, with 8 bases in the middle. Germline-derived CDR1 and CDR2 are SGHTA and FQGTGA.

The rearrangement links TRBV11-2 to TRBJ2-7, with 7 nucleotides matching TRBD1. The ends lost 4 bases at V and 5 bases at J; junction bases unmatched: 5. The length of the CDR3 is 13 residues. Germline V gene sequence: CDR1 SGHAT, CDR2 FQNNGV. CDR3 DNA sequence: TGTGCCAGCAGCTCAGGGACAGTTCACGAGCAGTACTTC. Translating it yields CASSSGTVHEQYF.

The chain has TRBV6-1 and TRBJ2-5, with 7 bases lining up with TRBD1. V lost 7 bases, J lost 5 bases, and 10 bases stayed unmatched. Germline CDR1 MNHNS, CDR2 SASEGT. This CDR3 is built from 14 residues. CDR3: CASTEDRAKETQYF. The CDR3 DNA sequence: TGTGCCAGCACGGAAGACAGGGCCAAGGAGACCCAGTACTTC.

The rearrangement uses TRBV9 and TRBJ2-1; TRBD2 aligns across 7 bases. Trimming took 7 bases from V and 9 from J; bases not matched to a gene: 16. Germline CDR1 and CDR2: SGDLS and YYNGEE. The CDR3 length is 15 residues. The CDR3, as DNA: TGTGCCAGCGCGGGTCAACTAGCGTTAAGTGGTGAGCAGTTCTTC. Translation: CASAGQLALSGEQFF.

The rearrangement links TRBV18 to TRBJ2-7; perhaps TRBD2 as D (6 bases). This CDR3 comprises 14 residues. CDR1 is KGHSH, CDR2 LQKENI, per germline. V was clipped by 2 bases and J by 5 bases, with 13 bases between them. CDR3 loop: CASSPSSRENEQYF. The CDR3 DNA reads as TGTGCCAGCTCACCATCTTCCCGGGAGAACGAGCAGTACTTC.

The chain links TRBV29-1 to TRBJ1-4; tentative D call: TRBD1 (6 bases). There are 13 residues in the CDR3. The germline V gene has CDR1 SQVTM and CDR2 ANQGSEA. V lost 5 bases and J 8 bases, leaving 15 bases between the germline ends. The CDR3, as DNA: TGCAGCGTTCGGGGGCGGCTGCAGGAAAAACTGTTTTTT. The encoded protein is CSVRGRLQEKLFF.

As for this clone: Other DNA sequences in this specimen translate into the identical CDR3. The chain has TRBV5-1 and TRBJ2-5; D is uncertain. This CDR3 comprises 11 residues. Germline V gene lookup returns CDR1 SGHRS and CDR2 YFSETQ. The germline V and J ends were trimmed by 4 bases and 2 bases, with 3 bases remaining between them. The CDR3 DNA reads as TGCGCCAGCAGCAAACAAGAGACCCAGTACTTC. Its translation: CASSKQETQYF. Drawing the rest from reference TRBV5-1 and TRBJ2-5, the complete variable domain is KAGVTQTPRYLIKTRGQQVTLSCSPISGHRSVSWYQQTPGQGLQFLFEYFSETQRNKGNFPGRFSGRQFSNSRSEMNVSTLELGDSALYLCASSKQETQYFGPGTRLLVL.

The gene calls are TRBV5-5 and TRBJ1-1; D may be TRBD1 (6 bases). Germline CDR1 is SGHKS and CDR2 is YYEKEE (reference sequence). The CDR3 extends over 14 amino acids. The V and J ends lost 4 bases and 0 bases respectively, with 10 bases between them. CDR3 in DNA: TGTGCCAGCAGCCCGGGACATATGAACACTGAAGCTTTCTTT. Its protein is CASSPGHMNTEAFF.

The V and J genes are TRBV5-1 and TRBJ2-5; 9 bases are shared with TRBD2. Germline assignment: CDR1 SGHRS and CDR2 YFSETQ. Unmatched junction bases numbered 6, after V lost 0 bases and J lost 6 bases. CDR3 length: 15 residues. The CDR3: CASSLDPAGGQTQYF. In DNA, the CDR3 is TGCGCCAGCAGCTTGGATCCAGCGGGAGGACAGACCCAGTACTTC. Filled out from reference TRBV5-1 and TRBJ2-5, the complete variable domain reads KAGVTQTPRYLIKTRGQQVTLSCSPISGHRSVSWYQQTPGQGLQFLFEYFSETQRNKGNFPGRFSGRQFSNSRSEMNVSTLELGDSALYLCASSLDPAGGQTQYFGPGTRLLVL.

V usage is TRBV5-6 and J usage is TRBJ1-2; D gene uncertain. This CDR3 has 12 residues. Germline CDR1 reads SGHDT; CDR2 reads YYEEEE. The V end lost 1 base, the J end lost 8 bases, and 9 bases lay between the germline ends. The CDR3 DNA sequence: TGTGCCAGCAGCTTGTTTCCCGGAGGCTACACCTTC. Protein sequence: CASSLFPGGYTF.

This clone was observed a single time. The chain employs TRBV6-5 and TRBJ2-1; weak D call: TRBD1 (7 bases). CDR1 and CDR2 (germline): MNHEY, SVGAGI. V shed 8 bases and J shed 4 bases, with 18 bases lying between them. The CDR3 runs to 15 residues. CDR3 protein: CASLKVPGGYNEQFF. DNA for the CDR3: TGTGCCAGCCTAAAAGTTCCAGGGGGGTACAATGAGCAGTTCTTC.

This clone was seen only once. The chain recombines TRBV5-6 with TRBJ1-1; D remains unclear. CDR3 length equals 11 residues. Germline CDR1 is SGHDT and CDR2 is YYEEEE. V shed 10 bases and J shed 11 bases, with 18 bases lying between them. In DNA, the CDR3 is TGTGCCTCAATCAAGCATCGGCGGGCTTTCTTT. This codes for CASIKHRRAFF. The full variable domain, with the rest looked up from reference TRBV5-6 and TRBJ1-1, is DAGVTQSPTHLIKTRGQQVTLRCSPKSGHDTVSWYQQALGQGPQFIFQYYEEEERQRGNFPDRFSGHQFPNYSSELNVNALLLGDSALYLCASIKHRRAFFGQGTRLTVV.

This chain joins TRBV28 and TRBJ2-2; D is unclear. This CDR3 has 13 residues. V gave up 3 bases and J gave up 7 bases, with 9 bases separating them. The germline V gene has CDR1 MDHEN and CDR2 SYDVKM. The CDR3 region has the DNA TGTGCCAGCAGTTTGTTCAGAATCGGGGAGCTGTTTTTT. This translates into CASSLFRIGELFF.

The V call is TRBV27, the J call TRBJ2-2; D uncertain. The length of the CDR3 is 16 residues. Germline V gene data show CDR1 as MNHEY and CDR2 as SMNVEV (reference sequence). Trimming removed 6 bases from V and 1 base from J, with 15 bases in between. The CDR3 region is CASRGGPFLNTGELFF. In DNA form, the CDR3 reads TGTGCCAGCAGAGGTGGACCTTTTTTGAACACCGGGGAGCTGTTTTTT.

Points on this clone: Other DNA sequences from this sample encode an identical CDR3 as well. The rearrangement links TRBV28 to TRBJ1-2, with 9 bases that match TRBD1. V trimming: 5 bases; J trimming: 7 bases; junction bases outside the gene matches: 5. The germline CDR1 and CDR2 sequences are MDHEN and SYDVKM. This CDR3 has 13 amino acids. The DNA of the CDR3 is TGTGCCAGCAGTCTGGGACAGGGACGTGGCTACACCTTC. Its translation: CASSLGQGRGYTF.

The rearrangement links TRBV30 to TRBJ2-1; D call uncertain. Deletions cut 0 bases from V and 3 bases from J, with 9 bases between. This CDR3 spans 14 amino acids. Germline V gene sequence: CDR1 GTSNPN, CDR2 SVGIG (reference sequence). CDR3 bases: TGTGCCTGGAGTGTATTCTCAGGCTACAATGAGCAGTTCTTC. Its protein product is CAWSVFSGYNEQFF.

The chain links TRBV7-9 to TRBJ2-3; D remains unclear. Trimming left V 1 base short and J 3 bases short, with 5 bases between. The germline V gene has CDR1 SEHNR and CDR2 FQNEAQ (reference sequence). The CDR3 is 13 residues long. The CDR3 DNA is TGTGCCAGCAGCTTAGAATCGACAGATACGCAGTATTTT. This translates into CASSLESTDTQYF.

CDR3 protein: CSGAQTKETQYF. The CDR3 nucleotides are TGCAGCGGCGCCCAAACTAAAGAGACCCAGTACTTC. This chain uses TRBV29-1 with TRBJ2-5; D uncertain. The V end lost 7 bases, the J end lost 3 bases, and 12 bases lay between the germline ends. This CDR3 spans 12 amino acids. Germline V gene lookup returns CDR1 SQVTM and CDR2 ANQGSEA.

This sequence joins TRBV12-5 and TRBJ2-3; D possibly corresponds to TRBD2 (6 bases). Germline CDR1 and CDR2: LGHNT and FRNRAP. V lost 5 bases to trimming and J lost 2 bases, with 14 bases between them. The CDR3 runs 15 residues. CDR3: CASGPTSSNTDTQYF. DNA for the CDR3: TGTGCTAGTGGTCCAACTAGCAGCAACACAGATACGCAGTATTTT.

The CDR3 sequence: CASSDGGIPYEQYF. The CDR3 nucleotides read TGTGCCAGCAGTGACGGGGGTATACCCTACGAGCAGTACTTC. V is TRBV2 and J is TRBJ2-7; tentative D call: TRBD2 (6 bases). Trimming pared 3 bases from V and 2 bases from J, leaving 11 bases between. The CDR3 totals 14 residues. The germline V gene has CDR1 SNHLY and CDR2 FYNNEI. The full variable domain, rest sourced from reference TRBV2 and TRBJ2-7, is EPEVTQTPSHQVTQMGQEVILRCVPISNHLYFYWYRQILGQKVEFLVSFYNNEISEKSEIFDDQFSVERPDGSNFTLKIRSTKLEDSAMYFCASSDGGIPYEQYFGPGTRLTVT.